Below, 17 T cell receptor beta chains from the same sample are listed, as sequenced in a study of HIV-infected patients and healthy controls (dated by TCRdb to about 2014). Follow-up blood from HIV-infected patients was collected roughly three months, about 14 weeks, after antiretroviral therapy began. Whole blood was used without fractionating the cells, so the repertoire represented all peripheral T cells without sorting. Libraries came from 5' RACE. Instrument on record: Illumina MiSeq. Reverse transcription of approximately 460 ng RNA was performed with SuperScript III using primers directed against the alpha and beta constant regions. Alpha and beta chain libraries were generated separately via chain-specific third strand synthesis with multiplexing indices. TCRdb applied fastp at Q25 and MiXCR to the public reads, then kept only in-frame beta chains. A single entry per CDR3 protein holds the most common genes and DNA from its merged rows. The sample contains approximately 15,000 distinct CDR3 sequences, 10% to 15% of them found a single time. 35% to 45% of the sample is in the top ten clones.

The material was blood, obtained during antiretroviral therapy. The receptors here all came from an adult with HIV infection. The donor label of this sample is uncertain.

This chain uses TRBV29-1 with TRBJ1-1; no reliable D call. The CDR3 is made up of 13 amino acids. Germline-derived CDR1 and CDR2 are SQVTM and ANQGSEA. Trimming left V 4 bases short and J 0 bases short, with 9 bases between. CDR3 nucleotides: TGCAGCGTTGCTCTTTCGATGAACACTGAAGCTTTCTTT. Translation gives CSVALSMNTEAFF.

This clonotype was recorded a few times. The CDR3 reads CASSLWGIQPQHF. The CDR3 region has the DNA TGTGCCAGCAGCTTGTGGGGTATTCAGCCCCAGCATTTT. This chain uses TRBV5-6 with TRBJ1-5; D is undetermined. The ends were cut back, 1 base at V and 6 bases at J, with 8 bases in the middle. This CDR3 contains 13 residues. From germline, CDR1 is SGHDT and CDR2 YYEEEE.

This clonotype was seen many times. DNA for the CDR3: TGTGCCAGCAGCTTACAAGCGGGGGGCCCCACGGAGCAGTTCTTC. It specifies CASSLQAGGPTEQFF. The V gene is TRBV7-2, the J gene TRBJ2-1, with 9 bases fitting TRBD2. This CDR3 comprises 15 residues. Germline V gene data show CDR1 as SGHTA and CDR2 as FQGNSA. V lost 2 bases, J lost 10 bases, and 9 bases stayed unmatched.

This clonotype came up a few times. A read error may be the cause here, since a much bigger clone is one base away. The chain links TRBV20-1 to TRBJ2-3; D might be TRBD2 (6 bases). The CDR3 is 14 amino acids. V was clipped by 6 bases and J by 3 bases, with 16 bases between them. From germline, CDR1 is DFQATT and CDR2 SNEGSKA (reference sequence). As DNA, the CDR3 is TGCAGTGCCTTTGACCAGCGGGTGACAGATACGCAGTATTTT. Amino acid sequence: CSAFDQRVTDTQYF.

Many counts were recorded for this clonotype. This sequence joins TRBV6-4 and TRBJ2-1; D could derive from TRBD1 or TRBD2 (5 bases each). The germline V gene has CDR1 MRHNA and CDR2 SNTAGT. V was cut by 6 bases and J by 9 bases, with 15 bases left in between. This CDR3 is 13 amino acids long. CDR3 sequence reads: CASSVAGTTEQFF. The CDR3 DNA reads TGTGCCAGCAGCGTTGCCGGGACCACTGAGCAGTTCTTC.

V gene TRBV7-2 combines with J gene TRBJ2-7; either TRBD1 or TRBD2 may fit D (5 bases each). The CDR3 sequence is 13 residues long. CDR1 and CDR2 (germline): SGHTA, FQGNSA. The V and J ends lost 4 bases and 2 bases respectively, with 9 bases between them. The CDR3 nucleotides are TGTGCCAGCAGCTGGGAGACAGCCTACGAGCAGTACTTC. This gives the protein CASSWETAYEQYF.

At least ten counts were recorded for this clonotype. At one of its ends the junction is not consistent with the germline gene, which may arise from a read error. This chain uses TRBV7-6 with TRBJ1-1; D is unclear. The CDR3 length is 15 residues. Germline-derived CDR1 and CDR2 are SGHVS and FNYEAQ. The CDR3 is CASSLEAGMKTEAFF. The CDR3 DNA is TGTGCCAGCAGCTTAGAGGCGGGGATGAAGACTGAAGCTTTCTTT.

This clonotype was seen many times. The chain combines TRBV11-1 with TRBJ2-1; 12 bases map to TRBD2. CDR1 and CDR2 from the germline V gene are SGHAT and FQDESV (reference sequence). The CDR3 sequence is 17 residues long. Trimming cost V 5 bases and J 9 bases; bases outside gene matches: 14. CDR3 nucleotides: TGTGCCAGCAGCCCCAGCAGGGGGACTAGCGGGTTGGGTGAGCAGTTCTTC. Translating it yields CASSPSRGTSGLGEQFF. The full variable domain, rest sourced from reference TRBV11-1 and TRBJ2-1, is EAEVAQSPRYKITEKSQAVAFWCDPISGHATLYWYRQILGQGPELLVQFQDESVVDDSQLPKDRFSAERLKGVDSTLKIQPAELGDSAMYLCASSPSRGTSGLGEQFFGPGTRLTVL.

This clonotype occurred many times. In DNA form, the CDR3 reads TGTGCCAGCAGTTACTCCCAGGGGGTGAGGGAGACCCAGTACTTC. Translation: CASSYSQGVRETQYF. V usage is TRBV6-6 and J usage is TRBJ2-5; TRBD1 aligns across 7 bases. Per germline, CDR1 MNHNY and CDR2 SVGAGI (reference sequence). The V and J ends lost 0 bases and 5 bases, in that order; junction bases with no gene match: 6. This CDR3 contains 15 residues.

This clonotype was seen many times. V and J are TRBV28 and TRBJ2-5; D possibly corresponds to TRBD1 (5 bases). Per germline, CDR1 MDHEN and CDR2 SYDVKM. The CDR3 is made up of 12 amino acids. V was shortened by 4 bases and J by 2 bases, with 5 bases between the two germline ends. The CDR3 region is CASSYRQETQYF. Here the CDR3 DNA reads TGTGCCAGCAGTTACAGGCAAGAGACCCAGTACTTC.

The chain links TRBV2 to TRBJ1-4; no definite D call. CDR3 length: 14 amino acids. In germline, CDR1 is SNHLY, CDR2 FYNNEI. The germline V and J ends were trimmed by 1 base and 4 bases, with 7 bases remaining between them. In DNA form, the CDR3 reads TGTGCCAGCAGTGAAGGTCAGCTTAATGAAAAACTGTTTTTT. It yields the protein CASSEGQLNEKLFF.

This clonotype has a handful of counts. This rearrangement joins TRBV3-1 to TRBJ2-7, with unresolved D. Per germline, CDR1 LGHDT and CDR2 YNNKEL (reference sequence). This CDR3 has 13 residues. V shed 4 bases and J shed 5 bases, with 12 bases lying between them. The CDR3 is CASSPTPFHEQYF. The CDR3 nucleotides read TGTGCCAGCAGCCCAACTCCCTTCCACGAGCAGTACTTC.

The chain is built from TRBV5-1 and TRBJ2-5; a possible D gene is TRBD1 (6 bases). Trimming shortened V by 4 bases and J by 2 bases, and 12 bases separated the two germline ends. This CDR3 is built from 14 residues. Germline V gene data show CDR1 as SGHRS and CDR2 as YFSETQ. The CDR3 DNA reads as TGCGCCAGCAGCCGCGACAGGAATCAAGAGACCCAGTACTTC. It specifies CASSRDRNQETQYF.

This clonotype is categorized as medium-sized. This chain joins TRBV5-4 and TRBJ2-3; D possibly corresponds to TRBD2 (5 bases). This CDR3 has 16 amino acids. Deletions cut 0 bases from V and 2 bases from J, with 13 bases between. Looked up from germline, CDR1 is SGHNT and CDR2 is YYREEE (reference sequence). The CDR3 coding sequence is TGTGCCAGCAGCTTGGGGGTCGGGATAGACACAGATACGCAGTATTTT. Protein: CASSLGVGIDTDTQYF.

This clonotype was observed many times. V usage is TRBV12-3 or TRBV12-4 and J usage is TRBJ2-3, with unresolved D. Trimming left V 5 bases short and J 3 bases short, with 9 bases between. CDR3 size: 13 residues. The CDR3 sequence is CASSTLSTDTQYF. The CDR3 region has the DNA TGTGCCAGCAGTACCCTTTCGACAGATACGCAGTATTTT.

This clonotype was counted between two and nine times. In DNA form, the CDR3 reads TGCAGCGTTGAATCCCGACAGGGGGCAGGGCAGTTCTTC. Protein: CSVESRQGAGQFF. The chain carries TRBV29-1 and TRBJ2-1, with TRBD1 matching 10 bases. This CDR3 has 13 residues. Looked up from germline, CDR1 is SQVTM and CDR2 is ANQGSEA. With 2 bases clipped from V and 12 bases from J, the junction kept 7 bases outside the gene matches.

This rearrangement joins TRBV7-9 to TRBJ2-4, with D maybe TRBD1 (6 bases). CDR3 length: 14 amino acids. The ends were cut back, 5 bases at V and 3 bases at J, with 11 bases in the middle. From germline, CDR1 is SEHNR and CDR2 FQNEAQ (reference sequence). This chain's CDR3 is CASSPGVGKNIQYF. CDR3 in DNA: TGTGCCAGCAGCCCAGGGGTGGGCAAAAACATTCAGTACTTC.